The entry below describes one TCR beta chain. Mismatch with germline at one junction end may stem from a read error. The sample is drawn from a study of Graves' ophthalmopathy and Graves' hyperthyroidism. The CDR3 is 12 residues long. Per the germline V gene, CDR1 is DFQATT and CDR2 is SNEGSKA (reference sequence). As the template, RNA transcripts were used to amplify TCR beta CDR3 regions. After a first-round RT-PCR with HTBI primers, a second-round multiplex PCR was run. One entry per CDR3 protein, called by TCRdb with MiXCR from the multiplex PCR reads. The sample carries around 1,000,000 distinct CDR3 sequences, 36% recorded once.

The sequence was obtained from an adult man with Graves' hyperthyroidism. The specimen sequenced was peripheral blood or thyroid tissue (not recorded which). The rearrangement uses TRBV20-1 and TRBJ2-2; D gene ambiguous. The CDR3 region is CSARDLTGELFF. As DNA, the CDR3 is TGCAGTGCCAGAGATCTAACCGGGGAGCTGTTTTTT.